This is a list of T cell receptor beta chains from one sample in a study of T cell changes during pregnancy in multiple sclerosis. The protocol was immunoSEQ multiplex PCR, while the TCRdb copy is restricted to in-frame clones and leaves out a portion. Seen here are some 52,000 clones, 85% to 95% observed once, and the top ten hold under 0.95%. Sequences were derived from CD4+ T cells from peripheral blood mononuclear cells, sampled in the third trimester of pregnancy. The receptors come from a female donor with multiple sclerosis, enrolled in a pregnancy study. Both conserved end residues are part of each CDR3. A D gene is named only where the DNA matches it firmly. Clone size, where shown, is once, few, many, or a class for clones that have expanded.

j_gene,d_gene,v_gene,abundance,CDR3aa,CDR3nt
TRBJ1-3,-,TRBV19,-,CASSVWSGVNTIYF,TGTGCCAGTAGCGTATGGTCAGGGGTAAACACCATATATTTT
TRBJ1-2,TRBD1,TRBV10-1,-,CASSERGLGDYGYTF,TGCGCCAGCAGTGAGAGGGGGCTCGGGGACTATGGCTACACCTTC
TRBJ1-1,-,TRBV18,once,CASSPSGGLVGNTEAFF,TGTGCCAGCTCTCCTTCGGGAGGGCTGGTTGGGAACACTGAAGCTTTCTTT
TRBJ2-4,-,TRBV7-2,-,CASSFFSVAKNIQYF,TGTGCCAGCAGCTTCTTTAGTGTAGCCAAAAACATTCAGTACTTC
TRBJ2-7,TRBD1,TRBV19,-,CASSVTGGISYEQYF,TGTGCCAGTAGCGTTACAGGGGGCATTTCCTACGAGCAGTACTTC
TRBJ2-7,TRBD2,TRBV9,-,CASSAGLAGVVSEQYF,TGTGCCAGCAGCGCGGGACTAGCAGGCGTCGTCTCCGAGCAGTACTTC
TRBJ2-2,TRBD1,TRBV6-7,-,CASSHPAGQGARELFF,TGTGCCAGCAGTCACCCGGCCGGGCAGGGGGCGCGGGAGCTGTTTTTT
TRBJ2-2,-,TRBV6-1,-,CASSRGTGELFF,TGTGCCAGCAGTAGGGGGACCGGGGAGCTGTTTTTT
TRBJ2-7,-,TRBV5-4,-,CASSSSSYEQYF,TGTGCCAGCAGCTCGAGCTCCTACGAGCAGTACTTC
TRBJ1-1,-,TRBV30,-,CAWKRVEGFF,TGTGCCTGGAAGAGGGTGGAGGGTTTCTTT
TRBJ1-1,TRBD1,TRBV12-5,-,CASGSGQGITEAFF,TGTGCTAGTGGTTCCGGACAGGGAATCACTGAAGCTTTCTTT
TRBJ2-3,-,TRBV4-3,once,CASSQDGVDTDTQYF,TGCGCCAGCAGCCAAGACGGGGTCGACACAGATACGCAGTATTTT
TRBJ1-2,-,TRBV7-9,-,CASSLKSGSYGYTF,TGTGCCAGCAGCTTAAAGAGTGGGAGCTATGGCTACACCTTC
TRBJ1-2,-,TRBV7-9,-,CASSFREVNYGYTF,TGTGCCAGCAGCTTTCGCGAGGTTAACTATGGCTACACCTTC
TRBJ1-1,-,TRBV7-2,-,CASTPPTVRNTEAFF,TGTGCCAGCACCCCACCTACAGTCCGGAACACTGAAGCTTTCTTT
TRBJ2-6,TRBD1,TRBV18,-,CASSPLGQGASGTWTGANVLTF,TGTGCCAGCTCACCGCTGGGACAGGGCGCATCTGGAACATGGACGGGGGCCAACGTCCTGACTTTC
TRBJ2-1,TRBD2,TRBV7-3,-,CASSPDSGGYNEQFF,TGTGCCAGCAGCCCCGACAGCGGGGGGTACAATGAGCAGTTCTTC
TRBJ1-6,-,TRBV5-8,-,CASRPRGIGSPLHF,TGTGCCAGCAGGCCCCGGGGGATCGGGTCACCCCTCCACTTT
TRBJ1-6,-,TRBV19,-,CASSIGTGYNSPLHF,TGTGCCAGTAGTATAGGCACAGGCTATAATTCACCCCTCCACTTT
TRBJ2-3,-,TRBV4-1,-,CASSQGPGTPTDTQYF,TGCGCCAGCAGCCAAGGTCCCGGGACTCCTACAGATACGCAGTATTTT
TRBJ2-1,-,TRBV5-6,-,CASSLVGQGTYNEQFF,TGTGCCAGCAGCTTGGTCGGGCAGGGAACTTACAATGAGCAGTTCTTC
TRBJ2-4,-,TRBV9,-,CASSGGLGELAKNIQYF,TGTGCCAGCAGCGGTGGGTTGGGAGAACTAGCCAAAAACATTCAGTACTTC
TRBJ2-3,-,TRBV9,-,CASSPLPTDTQYF,TGTGCCAGCAGCCCTCTTCCCACAGATACGCAGTATTTT
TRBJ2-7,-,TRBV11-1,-,CASSQELYEQYF,TGTGCCAGCAGCCAGGAACTCTACGAGCAGTACTTC
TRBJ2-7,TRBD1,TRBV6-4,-,CASSETGGGDEQYF,TGTGCCAGCAGCGAAACAGGGGGTGGTGACGAGCAGTACTTC
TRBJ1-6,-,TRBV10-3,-,CAISRTGLSDSPLHF,TGTGCCATCAGTAGGACGGGACTTTCCGATTCACCCCTCCACTTT
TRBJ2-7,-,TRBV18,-,CASSPPRGSRDEQYF,TGTGCCAGCTCACCACCGAGAGGGAGTCGTGACGAGCAGTACTTC
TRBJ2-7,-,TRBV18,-,CASSPARGEQYF,TGTGCCAGCTCACCAGCGAGAGGAGAGCAGTACTTC
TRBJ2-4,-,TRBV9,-,CASSVAPGTNIQYF,TGTGCCAGCAGCGTAGCTCCAGGTACGAACATTCAGTACTTC
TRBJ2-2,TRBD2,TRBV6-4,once,CASSENGGDTGELFF,TGTGCCAGCAGTGAGAACGGGGGGGACACCGGGGAGCTGTTTTTT
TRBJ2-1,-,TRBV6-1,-,CASSWDSQVNEQFF,TGTGCCAGCAGCTGGGACTCCCAAGTCAATGAGCAGTTCTTC
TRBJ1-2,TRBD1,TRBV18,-,CASSNRGQGGYTF,TGTGCCAGCTCAAATAGAGGACAGGGAGGCTACACCTTC
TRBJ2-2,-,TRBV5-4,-,CASSSGRQRQATELFF,TGTGCCAGCAGCTCCGGCCGACAAAGACAGGCCACGGAGCTGTTTTTT
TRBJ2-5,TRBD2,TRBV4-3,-,CASSSSGGVRETQYF,TGCGCCAGCAGCTCGAGCGGGGGGGTAAGAGAGACCCAGTACTTC
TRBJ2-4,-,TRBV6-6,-,CASSYGATGNIQYF,TGTGCCAGCAGTTACGGGGCCACAGGAAACATTCAGTACTTC
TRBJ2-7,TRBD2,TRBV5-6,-,CASSLGLAGGVEQYF,TGTGCCAGCAGCTTGGGACTAGCGGGGGGGGTCGAGCAGTACTTC
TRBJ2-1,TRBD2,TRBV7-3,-,CASGASGVGEQFF,TGTGCCAGCGGGGCTAGCGGGGTGGGTGAGCAGTTCTTC
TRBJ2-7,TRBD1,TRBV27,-,CASSFYTGAVYEQYF,TGTGCCAGCAGCTTTTATACAGGGGCGGTCTACGAGCAGTACTTC
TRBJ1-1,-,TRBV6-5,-,CASSSPGGKREAFF,TGTGCCAGCAGTTCCCCCGGGGGAAAAAGGGAAGCTTTCTTT
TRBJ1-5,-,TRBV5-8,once,CASSWGELDSNQPQHF,TGTGCCAGCAGCTGGGGAGAACTAGATAGCAATCAGCCCCAGCATTTT
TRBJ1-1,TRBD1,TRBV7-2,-,CASSAQGARPEAFF,TGTGCCAGCAGCGCACAGGGGGCGAGGCCTGAAGCTTTCTTT
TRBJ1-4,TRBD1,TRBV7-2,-,CASSSRQGNEKLFF,TGTGCCAGCAGCTCTCGACAGGGAAATGAAAAACTGTTTTTT
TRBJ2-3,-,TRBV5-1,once,CASSLVGQPNTDTQYF,TGCGCCAGCAGCTTGGTAGGACAGCCCAACACAGATACGCAGTATTTT
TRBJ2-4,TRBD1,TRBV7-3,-,CASMEGQEFGKNIQYF,TGTGCCAGCATGGAGGGACAGGAGTTCGGCAAAAACATTCAGTACTTC
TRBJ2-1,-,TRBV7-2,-,CASSSQGRGNEQFF,TGTGCCAGCAGCTCCCAAGGGAGGGGGAATGAGCAGTTCTTC
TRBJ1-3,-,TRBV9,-,CASSVEARAGNTIYF,TGTGCCAGCAGCGTAGAAGCCAGGGCTGGAAACACCATATATTTT
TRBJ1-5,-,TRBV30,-,CAWSPGEGQPQHF,TGTGCCTGGAGTCCAGGGGAAGGTCAGCCCCAGCATTTT
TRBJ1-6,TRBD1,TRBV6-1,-,CASRWDSRNSPLHF,TGTGCCAGCAGATGGGACAGCCGGAATTCACCCCTCCACTTT
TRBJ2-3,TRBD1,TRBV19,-,CASGQGTNTQYF,TGTGCCAGTGGACAGGGCACGAATACGCAGTATTTT
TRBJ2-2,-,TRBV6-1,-,CASSERRVGTGELFF,TGTGCCAGCAGTGAAAGGAGGGTAGGCACCGGGGAGCTGTTTTTT
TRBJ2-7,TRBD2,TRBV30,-,CAWSVPLVGGGPYEQYF,TGTGCCTGGAGTGTGCCCCTGGTGGGCGGGGGGCCCTACGAGCAGTACTTC